The 13 T cell receptor beta chains reported below all come from one sample, sequenced in a study of cytomegalovirus exposure and HLA in healthy donors. Both 60 Vbeta primers and 13 Jbeta primers went into the PCR. Some clones are missing from TCRdb's copy, which holds only in-frame ones; the method was immunoSEQ multiplex PCR. The data show about 140,000 clones, and the top ten clones hold about 2.2%. The source material was PBMCs. These receptors all stem from a woman aged 18-35 years in good health and CMV-seronegative.

The chain combines TRBV2 with TRBJ1-1; D remains unclear. CDR1 SNHLY and CDR2 FYNNEI come from the germline V gene. The length of the CDR3 is 14 residues. V was clipped by 2 bases and J by 6 bases, with 13 bases between them. The chain's CDR3 is CASSEQVWVPEAFF. The CDR3 DNA sequence: TGTGCCAGCAGTGAACAGGTTTGGGTTCCTGAAGCTTTCTTT.

The chain employs TRBV19 and TRBJ2-7, with TRBD2 as a possible D gene (5 bases). V was clipped by 5 bases and J by 5 bases, with 13 bases between them. The CDR3 runs 13 residues. CDR1 and CDR2 from the germline V gene are LNHDA and SQIVND (reference sequence). The CDR3 DNA reads TGTGCCAGTAGTGAAGTGACCGGGAACGAGCAGTACTTC. It is translated as CASSEVTGNEQYF.

The V gene is TRBV10-3, the J gene TRBJ1-2; 8 bases are shared with TRBD1. V shed 2 bases, J shed 3 bases, and the junction held 11 bases outside the gene matches. CDR1 and CDR2 from the germline V gene are ENHRY and SYGVKD. The CDR3 sequence is 17 residues long. The DNA for the CDR3 is TGTGCCATCAGTGAGGGGCGTCGGACAGGGATGGACTATGGCTACACCTTC. Translating it yields CAISEGRRTGMDYGYTF.

This chain joins TRBV6-1 and TRBJ2-3, with 8 bases matching TRBD2. Unmatched junction bases numbered 7, after V lost 5 bases and J lost 3 bases. CDR3 length: 15 amino acids. The germline gives CDR1 MNHNS, CDR2 SASEGT. CDR3 nucleotides: TGTGCCAGCAGTCGAAGCGGGAGTGAAACAGATACGCAGTATTTT. Translating it yields CASSRSGSETDTQYF.

The chain is built from TRBV6-5 and TRBJ2-7, with TRBD1 matching over 7 bases. The CDR3 loop spans 15 amino acids. CDR1 is MNHEY and CDR2 is SVGAGI in the germline V gene. V shed 5 bases, J shed 2 bases, and the junction held 9 bases outside the gene matches. CDR3 loop: CASSLRQGFPYEQYF. Here the CDR3 DNA reads TGTGCCAGCAGTCTTAGACAGGGCTTCCCCTACGAGCAGTACTTC.

The V call is TRBV12-5, the J call TRBJ2-1, with no clear D. Germline lookup yields CDR1 LGHNT and CDR2 FRNRAP. This CDR3 spans 15 amino acids. The germline V and J ends were trimmed by 0 bases and 0 bases, with 6 bases remaining between them. The CDR3 spells CASGLVQASYNEQFF. The CDR3 DNA follows: TGTGCTAGTGGTTTGGTTCAGGCCTCCTACAATGAGCAGTTCTTC. Full variable domain (rest looked up from reference TRBV12-5 and TRBJ2-1): DARVTQTPRHKVTEMGQEVTMRCQPILGHNTVFWYRQTMMQGLELLAYFRNRAPLDDSGMPKDRFSAEMPDATLATLKIQPSEPRDSAVYFCASGLVQASYNEQFFGPGTRLTVL.

The chain combines TRBV6-6 with TRBJ1-5; no firm D call. CDR3 size: 14 residues. Trimming stripped 0 bases from V and 2 bases from J, with 5 bases between. The germline CDR1 and CDR2 sequences are MNHNY and SVGAGI (reference sequence). The CDR3 loop is CASSYSGGNQPQHF. CDR3 sequence (DNA): TGTGCCAGCAGTTACTCAGGAGGCAATCAGCCCCAGCATTTT.

The chain carries TRBV9 and TRBJ2-3; 9 bases map to TRBD1. The V gene's germline CDR1 is SGDLS and CDR2 YYNGEE. This CDR3 comprises 15 residues. V trimming: 3 bases; J trimming: 4 bases; junction bases outside the gene matches: 6. The CDR3 DNA sequence: TGTGCCAGCAGCGGGACAGGGGCCGTGGCAGATACGCAGTATTTT. Amino acid sequence: CASSGTGAVADTQYF.

V is TRBV30 and J is TRBJ2-5; the D gene is possibly TRBD2 (5 bases). The CDR3 sequence is 14 residues long. In germline, CDR1 is GTSNPN, CDR2 SVGIG (reference sequence). V lost 4 bases and J lost 11, with 23 bases in between. The CDR3 DNA follows: TGTGCCTGGACCCGAGGGCTAGACGGTAATGAGCAGTACTTC. Its protein product is CAWTRGLDGNEQYF.

This chain uses TRBV9 with TRBJ2-7; 7 bases match TRBD2. In germline, CDR1 is SGDLS, CDR2 YYNGEE. Germline trimming cut 2 bases from V and 2 bases from J; bases unmatched to any gene: 7. This CDR3 is 15 amino acids long. CDR3 DNA sequence: TGTGCCAGCAGCGTTGGCCTAGCGGTTACCTACGAGCAGTACTTC. Its translation: CASSVGLAVTYEQYF. Drawing the rest from reference TRBV9 and TRBJ2-7, the complete variable domain is DSGVTQTPKHLITATGQRVTLRCSPRSGDLSVYWYQQSLDQGLQFLIQYYNGEERAKGNILERFSAQQFPDLHSELNLSSLELGDSALYFCASSVGLAVTYEQYFGPGTRLTVT.

V gene TRBV9 combines with J gene TRBJ2-6; D perhaps matches TRBD1 (6 bases). In germline, CDR1 is SGDLS, CDR2 YYNGEE. This CDR3 contains 17 residues. Between the trimmed V and J ends, which lost 3 bases and 3 bases, there was a span of 16 bases. CDR3 in DNA: TGTGCCAGCAGCGACAGACCCCAGGGGCGTGGGGCCAACGTCCTGACTTTC. It codes for CASSDRPQGRGANVLTF.

This chain uses TRBV5-8 with TRBJ1-2; 7 bases match TRBD1. The CDR3 covers 14 residues. Looked up from germline, CDR1 is SGHTS and CDR2 is YDEGEE. After removal of 4 bases from V and 1 base from J, the junction contained 4 bases not matched to a gene. CDR3 in amino acids: CASSTTGINYGYTF. CDR3 nucleotide sequence: TGTGCCAGCAGCACGACAGGGATTAACTATGGCTACACCTTC.

The chain is built from TRBV6-1 and TRBJ2-2; tentative D call: TRBD1 (6 bases). Trimming removed 5 bases from V and 1 base from J, with 8 bases in between. The CDR3 is 14 residues long. CDR1 is MNHNS and CDR2 is SASEGT in the germline V gene. The CDR3 DNA sequence: TGTGCCAGCAGTTTACAGGGGAACACCGGGGAGCTGTTTTTT. Protein product: CASSLQGNTGELFF.